The rows below give T cell receptor beta chains drawn from one sample of a study of T cell repertoires in cytomegalovirus infection. For these receptors, no antigen is known. TCRdb analysed the reads with MiXCR anew, one entry per CDR3 protein. This sample has a few hundred thousand distinct CDR3 sequences, with under 35% found just once. Specimen: cultured PBMCs, collected from culture after CMV antigen stimulation. The receptor source for this set is a human donor in good health (CMV status not recorded). Some clones in this sample may be carry-over from other donors' samples. The CDR3 runs from the conserved cysteine through the conserved F or W. A D gene is named only where the DNA matches it firmly. Clone size appears in some rows only: once, few, many, or a class for an expanded clone.

J: TRBJ1-1; size: -; length: 16; V: TRBV11-2; D: TRBD1; CDR3: CASSLGQGIVNTEAFF; DNA: TGTGCCAGCAGCTTAGGACAGGGGATAGTGAACACTGAAGCTTTCTTT
J: TRBJ2-2; size: few; length: 12; V: TRBV18; D: -; CDR3: CASSPEVGELFF; DNA: TGTGCCAGCTCACCGGAGGTCGGGGAGCTGTTTTTT
J: TRBJ2-3; size: few; length: 17; V: TRBV4-2; D: -; CDR3: CASSQDRPPSVTDTQYF; DNA: TGTGCCAGCAGCCAAGATCGGCCACCCTCGGTCACAGATACGCAGTATTTT
J: TRBJ2-1; size: -; length: 15; V: TRBV28; D: -; CDR3: CASSFLRGGYNEQFF; DNA: TGTGCCAGCAGTTTCCTCCGGGGTGGATACAATGAGCAGTTCTTC
J: TRBJ2-1; size: -; length: 17; V: TRBV5-1; D: TRBD2; CDR3: CASSLTIAGGPRNEQFF; DNA: TGCGCCAGCAGCTTGACTATAGCGGGAGGGCCGCGGAATGAGCAGTTCTTC
J: TRBJ1-1; size: -; length: 12; V: TRBV4-1; D: -; CDR3: CASSPNTVEAFF; DNA: TGCGCCAGCAGCCCGAATACAGTAGAAGCTTTCTTT
J: TRBJ2-7; size: -; length: 12; V: TRBV9; D: TRBD2; CDR3: CASSTSGGEQYF; DNA: TGTGCCAGCAGCACCTCGGGGGGTGAGCAGTACTTC
J: TRBJ1-2; size: -; length: 14; V: TRBV19; D: -; CDR3: CASSPMEVLRGYTF; DNA: TGTGCCAGTAGCCCGATGGAGGTCCTTAGGGGCTACACCTTC
J: TRBJ2-7; size: -; length: 13; V: TRBV28; D: TRBD2; CDR3: CASRLSGSHEQYF; DNA: TGTGCCAGCAGGTTGAGCGGGAGCCACGAGCAGTACTTC
J: TRBJ1-2; size: -; length: 13; V: TRBV2; D: -; CDR3: CASSSGPVGGYTF; DNA: TGTGCCAGCAGTTCGGGACCCGTGGGTGGCTACACCTTC
J: TRBJ1-1; size: -; length: 14; V: TRBV5-1; D: -; CDR3: CASSLGPGEAEAFF; DNA: TGCGCCAGCAGCTTGGGGCCCGGGGAGGCTGAAGCTTTCTTT
J: TRBJ2-5; size: -; length: 13; V: TRBV20-1; D: TRBD2; CDR3: CSASGTSGRTQYF; DNA: TGCAGTGCTTCCGGGACTAGCGGGAGAACCCAGTACTTC
J: TRBJ1-5; size: many; length: 21; V: TRBV4-1; D: -; CDR3: CASSQEMGWTPVRRVNQPQHF; DNA: TGCGCCAGCAGCCAAGAGATGGGATGGACACCGGTTCGTCGTGTCAATCAGCCCCAGCATTTT
J: TRBJ1-5; size: many; length: 18; V: TRBV7-8; D: -; CDR3: CASSLVPVRGTGNQPQHF; DNA: TGTGCCAGCAGCTTAGTGCCGGTCAGGGGAACGGGCAATCAGCCCCAGCATTTT
J: TRBJ2-1; size: few; length: 15; V: TRBV2; D: -; CDR3: CASSDGARTGNEQFF; DNA: TGTGCCAGCAGTGATGGGGCCCGGACTGGCAATGAGCAGTTCTTC
J: TRBJ2-7; size: -; length: 14; V: TRBV29-1; D: TRBD2; CDR3: CSAVPGLAGYEQYF; DNA: TGCAGCGCCGTCCCGGGACTAGCGGGCTACGAGCAGTACTTC
J: TRBJ1-1; size: -; length: 16; V: TRBV7-8; D: -; CDR3: CASSPLGGTGNTEAFF; DNA: TGTGCCAGCAGCCCGTTAGGAGGGACGGGGAACACTGAAGCTTTCTTT
J: TRBJ1-3; size: -; length: 17; V: TRBV7-8; D: -; CDR3: CASSLVGTTVPGNTIYF; DNA: TGTGCCAGCAGCTTAGTAGGGACGACGGTTCCTGGAAACACCATATATTTT
J: TRBJ2-5; size: -; length: 14; V: TRBV20-1; D: TRBD1; CDR3: CSAKRQGGRETQYF; DNA: TGCAGTGCTAAGAGACAGGGTGGGAGAGAGACCCAGTACTTC
J: TRBJ1-2; size: many; length: 14; V: TRBV7-6; D: -; CDR3: CASSTRGGRDGYTF; DNA: TGTGCCAGCAGCACCCGCGGGGGGAGGGATGGCTACACCTTC
J: TRBJ2-7; size: few; length: 14; V: TRBV5-5; D: -; CDR3: CASSLPGATYEQYF; DNA: TGTGCCAGCAGCTTGCCCGGGGCCACCTACGAGCAGTACTTC
J: TRBJ1-1; size: few; length: 11; V: TRBV20-1; D: -; CDR3: CSARAGLRAFF; DNA: TGCAGTGCTAGAGCTGGTCTGAGGGCTTTCTTT
J: TRBJ1-4; size: -; length: 15; V: TRBV4-2; D: -; CDR3: CASSQDEGFREKLFF; DNA: TGTGCCAGCAGCCAAGATGAAGGGTTTCGGGAAAAACTGTTTTTT
J: TRBJ1-1; size: -; length: 12; V: TRBV12-3/TRBV12-4; D: TRBD1; CDR3: CASSPTGSSAFF; DNA: TGTGCCAGCAGTCCGACAGGGTCGTCGGCTTTCTTT
J: TRBJ1-4; size: -; length: 16; V: TRBV3-1; D: TRBD1; CDR3: CASSQVPGQGDEKLFF; DNA: TGTGCCAGCAGCCAAGTACCGGGACAGGGAGACGAAAAACTGTTTTTT
J: TRBJ2-2; size: many; length: 17; V: TRBV9; D: -; CDR3: CASSVAFASGTGGELFF; DNA: TGTGCCAGCAGCGTAGCTTTCGCATCCGGAACGGGGGGGGAGCTGTTTTTT
J: TRBJ1-4; size: -; length: 17; V: TRBV7-8; D: TRBD1; CDR3: CASSFLTGTGADEKLFF; DNA: TGTGCCAGCAGCTTCCTAACCGGGACAGGGGCGGATGAAAAACTGTTTTTT
J: TRBJ2-1; size: -; length: 14; V: TRBV3-1; D: -; CDR3: CASSKGTRGHEQFF; DNA: TGTGCCAGCAGCAAAGGGACTAGGGGGCATGAGCAGTTCTTC
J: TRBJ2-1; size: -; length: 15; V: TRBV19; D: TRBD2; CDR3: CASSLPGLASNEQFF; DNA: TGTGCCAGTAGTCTCCCGGGACTAGCGAGCAATGAGCAGTTCTTC
J: TRBJ2-5; size: many; length: 16; V: TRBV19; D: TRBD2; CDR3: CASSIASGSARETQYF; DNA: TGTGCCAGTAGTATTGCTAGCGGGAGCGCGAGGGAGACCCAGTACTTC
J: TRBJ2-1; size: once; length: 16; V: TRBV19; D: -; CDR3: CASSWSISYRYNEQFF; DNA: TGTGCCAGTAGTTGGTCAATCAGTTACCGTTACAATGAGCAGTTCTTC
J: TRBJ2-5; size: -; length: 14; V: TRBV19; D: -; CDR3: CASSIERTQETQYF; DNA: TGTGCCAGTAGTATAGAACGGACTCAAGAGACCCAGTACTTC
J: TRBJ1-6; size: many; length: 20; V: TRBV12-3/TRBV12-4; D: -; CDR3: CASSSRPFLGGEAKNSPLHF; DNA: TGTGCCAGCAGTTCCCGCCCGTTTCTGGGAGGGGAAGCTAAAAATTCACCCCTCCACTTT
J: TRBJ1-2; size: few; length: 12; V: TRBV12-3/TRBV12-4; D: -; CDR3: CASTPSDGGYTF; DNA: TGTGCCAGCACCCCGTCGGATGGCGGCTACACCTTC
J: TRBJ2-6; size: -; length: 15; V: TRBV6-1; D: -; CDR3: CASTLSSSGANVLTF; DNA: TGTGCCAGCACTCTGAGCAGCTCTGGGGCCAACGTCCTGACTTTC
J: TRBJ1-1; size: -; length: 17; V: TRBV19; D: TRBD1; CDR3: CASSIETGGSVRTEAFF; DNA: TGTGCCAGTAGTATAGAGACAGGGGGAAGTGTTCGCACTGAAGCTTTCTTT